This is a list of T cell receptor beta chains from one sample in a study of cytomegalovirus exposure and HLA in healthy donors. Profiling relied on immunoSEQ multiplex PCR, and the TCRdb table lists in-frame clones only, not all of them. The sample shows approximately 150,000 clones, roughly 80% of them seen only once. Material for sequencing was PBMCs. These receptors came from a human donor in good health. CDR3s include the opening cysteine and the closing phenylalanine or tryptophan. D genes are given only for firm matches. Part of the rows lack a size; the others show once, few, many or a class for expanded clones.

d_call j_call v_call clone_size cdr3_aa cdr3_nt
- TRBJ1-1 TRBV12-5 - CASALPPGTEAFF TGTGCTAGTGCCTTGCCCCCGGGGACTGAAGCTTTCTTT
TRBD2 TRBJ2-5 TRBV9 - CASSVGASGQETQYF TGTGCCAGCAGCGTAGGGGCTAGCGGGCAAGAGACCCAGTACTTC
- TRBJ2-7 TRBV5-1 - CASSLERVRQYF TGCGCCAGCAGCTTGGAGCGGGTAAGGCAGTACTTC
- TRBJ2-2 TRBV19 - CASSIRTDNTGELFF TGTGCCAGTAGTATTCGGACAGACAACACCGGGGAGCTGTTTTTT
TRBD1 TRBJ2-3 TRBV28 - CASRRPGGISTDTQYF TGTGCCAGCCGTCGGCCAGGGGGCATAAGCACAGATACGCAGTATTTT
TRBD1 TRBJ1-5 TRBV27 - CASSLDRQGIQPQHF TGTGCCAGCAGTTTAGATAGACAGGGAATCCAGCCCCAGCATTTT
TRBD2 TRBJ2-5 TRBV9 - CASSVEVSGRIGTQYF TGTGCCAGCAGCGTAGAGGTTAGCGGGAGGATAGGGACCCAGTACTTC
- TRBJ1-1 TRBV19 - CASSIAGVKDTEAFF TGTGCCAGTAGTATAGCAGGCGTTAAGGACACTGAAGCTTTCTTT
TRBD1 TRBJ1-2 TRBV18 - CASSQAGTGYGYTF TGTGCCAGCTCTCAGGCCGGGACAGGGTATGGCTACACCTTC
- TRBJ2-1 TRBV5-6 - CASSLVLAYDEQFF TGTGCCAGCAGCTTAGTGCTAGCGTACGATGAGCAGTTCTTC
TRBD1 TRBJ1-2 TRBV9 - CASSVGLETGDGYTF TGTGCCAGCAGCGTCGGATTAGAGACAGGGGATGGCTACACCTTC
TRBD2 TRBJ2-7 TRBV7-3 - CASSLGGNYEQYF TGTGCCAGCAGCTTGGGAGGGAACTACGAGCAGTACTTC
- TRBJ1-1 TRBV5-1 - CATKKEPGVTEAFF TGCGCCACCAAGAAAGAACCAGGGGTCACTGAAGCTTTCTTT
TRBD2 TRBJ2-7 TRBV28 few CASSLGVAGALEQYF TGTGCCAGCAGTTTAGGGGTAGCGGGAGCTCTCGAGCAGTACTTC
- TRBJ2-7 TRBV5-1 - CASSPIYPGAYEQYF TGCGCCAGCTCCCCTATTTATCCCGGGGCCTACGAGCAGTACTTC
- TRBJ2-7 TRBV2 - CASNQDFDYEQYF TGTGCCAGCAATCAGGACTTCGACTACGAGCAGTACTTC
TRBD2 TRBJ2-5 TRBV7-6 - CASSFGSGGRETQYF TGTGCCAGCAGCTTCGGTAGCGGGGGGAGAGAGACCCAGTACTTC
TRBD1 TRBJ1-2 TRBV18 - CASSLKQGADGYTF TGTGCCAGCTCACTGAAACAGGGGGCTGATGGCTACACCTTC
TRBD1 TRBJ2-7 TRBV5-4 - CASSAPGQGSYEQYF TGTGCCAGCAGCGCCCCGGGACAGGGTTCCTACGAGCAGTACTTC
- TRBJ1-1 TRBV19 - CASSMQVITEAFF TGTGCCAGTAGTATGCAGGTCATCACTGAAGCTTTCTTT
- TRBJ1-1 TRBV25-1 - CASSKTENTEAFF TGTGCCAGCAGTAAGACAGAGAACACTGAAGCTTTCTTT
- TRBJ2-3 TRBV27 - CASSSGGLATTDTQYF TGTGCCAGCAGTTCAGGCGGACTCGCAACAACAGATACGCAGTATTTT
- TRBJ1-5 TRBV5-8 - CASSWGGPGQPQHF TGTGCCAGCAGCTGGGGGGGCCCGGGTCAGCCCCAGCATTTT